This TCR beta chain derives from a study of T cell repertoires in cytomegalovirus infection. Turning to the study itself: Both a matching HLA type and CMV infection were indicated by public TCR beta signatures.

Study observations and caveats: HLA-C-restricted CMV-specific TCR beta clonotypes prevailed in the ex vivo response. Individuals carrying CMV plus the relevant HLA were identified by cumulative frequency of public TCR beta families.

TCRdb ran MiXCR on the reads and lists one entry per CDR3 protein. The sample includes approximately 1,000,000 distinct CDR3 sequences, more than 25% of them seen just once. The CDR3 sequence is 17 residues long. Germline V gives CDR1 MGHDK, CDR2 SYGVNS. Trimming removed 4 bases from V and 6 bases from J; junction bases left unmatched: 17. As for this clonotype: Its antigen is currently unknown.

Sequencing used cultured CD8+ T cells from PBMCs, obtained from culture after CMV antigen stimulation. V gene TRBV25-1 combines with J gene TRBJ1-2; 7 bases fit TRBD1. This TCR derives from a human donor in good health (CMV status not recorded). Some clones in this sample may be carry-over from other donors' samples. CDR3 bases: TGTGCCAGCAGTGTAGGTGGGCTTTGGACAGGCTTGCATGGCTACACCTTC. Translating gives CASSVGGLWTGLHGYTF.